A single sample gave rise to the 2 T cell receptor beta chains below, sequenced in a study of CD8 T cell repertoires and HIV-1 epitope variants (dated by TCRdb to 2020 to 2021). These TCRs are of unknown antigen specificity. The method was the immunoSEQ multiplex PCR assay. Held by TCRdb, this immuneACCESS table contains in-frame sequences only and omits some clones. Under half of the omission traces to an unresolved V gene where checked; the cause of the rest is unknown. The sample table holds roughly 5,900 clones, of which 60% to 70% were seen once. The ten largest clonotypes hold 42% of the sample. Specimen: cultured CD8+ T cells derived from PBMCs. These receptors came from a male donor with HIV.

The chain has TRBV4-3 and TRBJ2-7; perhaps TRBD2 as D (5 bases). This CDR3 has 17 residues. V shed 1 base and J shed 3 bases, with 19 bases lying between them. Germline values: CDR1 LGHNA, CDR2 YSLEER. Here the CDR3 DNA reads TGCGCCAGCAGCCAAGGTCCCGGGGAAAGATCCGTCTACGAGCAGTACTTC. Its protein is CASSQGPGERSVYEQYF.

This chain uses TRBV7-2 with TRBJ2-1; 10 positions match TRBD2. The germline CDR1 and CDR2 sequences are SGHTA and FQGNSA. The CDR3 consists of 17 residues. The ends lost 1 base at V and 8 bases at J; junction bases unmatched: 11. The CDR3 DNA follows: TGTGCCAGCAGCTTAGTGAGCGGGGGGGGATCCGCATATGAGCAGTTCTTC. Protein: CASSLVSGGGSAYEQFF.